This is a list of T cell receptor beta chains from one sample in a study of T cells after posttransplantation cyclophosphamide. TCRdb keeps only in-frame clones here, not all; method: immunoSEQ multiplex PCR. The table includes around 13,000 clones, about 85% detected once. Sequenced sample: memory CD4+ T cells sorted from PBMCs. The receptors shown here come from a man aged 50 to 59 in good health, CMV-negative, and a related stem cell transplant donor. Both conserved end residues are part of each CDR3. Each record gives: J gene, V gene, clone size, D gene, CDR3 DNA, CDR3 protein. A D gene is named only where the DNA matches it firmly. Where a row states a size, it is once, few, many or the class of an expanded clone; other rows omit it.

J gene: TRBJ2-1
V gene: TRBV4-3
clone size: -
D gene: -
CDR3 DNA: TGCGCCAGCAGCCAAGAAATGTACAGCTACAATGAGCAGTTCTTC
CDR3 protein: CASSQEMYSYNEQFF

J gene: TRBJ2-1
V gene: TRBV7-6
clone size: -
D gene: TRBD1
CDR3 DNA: TGTGCCAGCAGCTTCGAGGGACAGGGGAGCAATGAGCAGTTCTTC
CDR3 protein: CASSFEGQGSNEQFF

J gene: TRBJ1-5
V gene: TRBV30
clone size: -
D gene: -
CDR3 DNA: TGTGCCTGGAGTGCGTCTAATCAGCCCCAGCATTTT
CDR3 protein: CAWSASNQPQHF

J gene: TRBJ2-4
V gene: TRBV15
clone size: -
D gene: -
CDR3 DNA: TGTGCCACCAGCCTTCCGAAGGAAGGTGAGGGCATTCAGTACTTC
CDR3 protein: CATSLPKEGEGIQYF

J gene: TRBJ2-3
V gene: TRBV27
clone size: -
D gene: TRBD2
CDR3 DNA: TGTGCCAGCAGTTTCTTAGCTAGCGGGGCAGATACGCAGTATTTT
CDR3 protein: CASSFLASGADTQYF

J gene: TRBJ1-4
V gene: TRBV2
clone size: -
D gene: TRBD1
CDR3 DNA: TGTGCCACCTACGGGACAGGAGGATCTGAAAAACTGTTTTTT
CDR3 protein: CATYGTGGSEKLFF

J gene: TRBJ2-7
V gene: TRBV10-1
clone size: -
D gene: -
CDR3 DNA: TGCGCCAGTCAGCTTAGCGCGACCTACGAGCAGTACTTC
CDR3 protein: CASQLSATYEQYF

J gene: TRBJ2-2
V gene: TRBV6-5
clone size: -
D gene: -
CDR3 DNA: TGTGCCAGCAGCAGGGGCTTCAACACCGGGGAGCTGTTTTTT
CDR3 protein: CASSRGFNTGELFF

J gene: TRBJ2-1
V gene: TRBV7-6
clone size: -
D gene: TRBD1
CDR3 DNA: TGTGCCAGCAGCTTAGACACAGGGGGATACAATGAGCAGTTCTTC
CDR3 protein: CASSLDTGGYNEQFF

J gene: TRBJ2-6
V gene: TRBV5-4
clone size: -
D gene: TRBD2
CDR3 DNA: TGTGCCAGCAGCTCGGGGGGACTCTCCTCTGGGGCCAACGTCCTGACTTTC
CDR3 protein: CASSSGGLSSGANVLTF

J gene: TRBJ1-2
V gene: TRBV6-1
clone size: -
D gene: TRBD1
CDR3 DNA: TGTGCCAGCACCCTTGGACAGGAATATGGCTACACCTTC
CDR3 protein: CASTLGQEYGYTF

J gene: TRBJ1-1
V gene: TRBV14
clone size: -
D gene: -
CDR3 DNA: TGTGCCAGCAGCCCTATACTACAGGGCGCGGCTTTCTTT
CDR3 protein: CASSPILQGAAFF

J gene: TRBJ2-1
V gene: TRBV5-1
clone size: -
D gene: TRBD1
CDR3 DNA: TGCGCCAGCAGCTTGGGGGACAGGGGGCGGTGGGATGAGCAGTTCTTC
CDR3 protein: CASSLGDRGRWDEQFF

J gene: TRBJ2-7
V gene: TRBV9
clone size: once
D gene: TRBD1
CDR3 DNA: TGTGCCAGCAGCGTCGGACAGGGGACCCACGAGCAGTACTTC
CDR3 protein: CASSVGQGTHEQYF

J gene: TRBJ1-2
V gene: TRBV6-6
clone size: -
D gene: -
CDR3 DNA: TGTGCCAGCAACCCAGCCCAGGGTAATGGCTACACCTTC
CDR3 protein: CASNPAQGNGYTF

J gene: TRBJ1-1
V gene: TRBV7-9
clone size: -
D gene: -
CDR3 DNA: TGTGCCAGCACCCTTACAGGGAACACTGAAGCTTTCTTT
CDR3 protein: CASTLTGNTEAFF

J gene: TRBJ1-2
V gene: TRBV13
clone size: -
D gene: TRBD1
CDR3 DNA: TGTGCCAGCAGCTTAGGGGGACAGGGGAACTATGGCTACACCTTC
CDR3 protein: CASSLGGQGNYGYTF

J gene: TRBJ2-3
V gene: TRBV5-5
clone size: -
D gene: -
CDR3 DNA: TGTGCCAGCAGCTTCCGCTTAGGGAGTTTAACAGATACGCAGTATTTT
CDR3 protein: CASSFRLGSLTDTQYF

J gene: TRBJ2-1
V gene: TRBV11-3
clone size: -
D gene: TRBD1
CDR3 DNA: TGTGCCAGCAGCTTAGATTCTGGGACAGGTTACAATGAGCAGTTCTTC
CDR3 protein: CASSLDSGTGYNEQFF

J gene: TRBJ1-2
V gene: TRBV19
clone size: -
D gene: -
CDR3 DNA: TGTGCCAGTAGACAGGGCAACTCAATCTATGGCTACACCTTC
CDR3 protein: CASRQGNSIYGYTF

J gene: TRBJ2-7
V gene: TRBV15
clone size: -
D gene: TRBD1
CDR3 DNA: TGTGCCACCAGCACTCGACAGGGGGCTTACGAGCAGTACTTC
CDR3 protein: CATSTRQGAYEQYF

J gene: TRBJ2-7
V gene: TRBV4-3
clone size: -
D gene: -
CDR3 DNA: TGCGCCAGCAGCCAAGATTGGAGGGACCAAACCTCCTACGAGCAGTACTTC
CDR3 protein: CASSQDWRDQTSYEQYF

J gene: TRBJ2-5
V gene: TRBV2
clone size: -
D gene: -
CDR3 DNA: TGTGCCAGCAGTAAGACCGACAGACAAGAGACCCAGTACTTC
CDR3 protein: CASSKTDRQETQYF

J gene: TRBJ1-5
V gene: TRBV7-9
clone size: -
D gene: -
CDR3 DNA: TGTGCCAGCAGCCCCCCGGGGGGGGGCAATCAGCCCCAGCATTTT
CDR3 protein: CASSPPGGGNQPQHF

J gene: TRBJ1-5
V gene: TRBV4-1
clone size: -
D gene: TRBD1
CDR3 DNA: TGCGCCAGCAGCCAAGATCCTGACAGGGACGGACAGCCCCAGCATTTT
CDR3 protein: CASSQDPDRDGQPQHF

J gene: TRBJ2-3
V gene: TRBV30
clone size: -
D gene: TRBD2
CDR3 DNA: TGTGCCTGGAGCCTAGCGGGAGTAGATACGCAGTATTTT
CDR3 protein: CAWSLAGVDTQYF

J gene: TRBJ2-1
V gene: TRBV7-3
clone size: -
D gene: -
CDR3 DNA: TGTGCCAGCAGCTTAGAGGTCTACAATGAGCAGTTCTTC
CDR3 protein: CASSLEVYNEQFF

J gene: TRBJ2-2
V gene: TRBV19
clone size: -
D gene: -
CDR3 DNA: TGTGCCAGTAAGAGGCGGGCTTTGGCGGAGGGCACCGGGGAGCTGTTTTTT
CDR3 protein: CASKRRALAEGTGELFF

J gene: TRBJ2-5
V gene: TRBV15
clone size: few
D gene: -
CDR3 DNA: TGTGCCACCAGCAGCGCGGGGGCCCTCCAAGAGACCCAGTACTTC
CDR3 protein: CATSSAGALQETQYF

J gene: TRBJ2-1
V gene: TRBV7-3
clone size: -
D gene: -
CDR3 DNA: TGTGCCAGCAGCCCAACAATCGACAGGAGCTCCTACAATGAGCAGTTCTTC
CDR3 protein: CASSPTIDRSSYNEQFF

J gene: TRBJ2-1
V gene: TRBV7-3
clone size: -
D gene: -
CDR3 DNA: TGTGCCAGCAGCTTAATCGCAGCCAGGGGAATCTACAATGAGCAGTTCTTC
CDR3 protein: CASSLIAARGIYNEQFF

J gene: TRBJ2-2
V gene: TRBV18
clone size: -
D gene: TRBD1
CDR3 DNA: TGTGCCAGCTCACCCCAGGACAGGGGCCCCTGGGACACCGGGGAGCTGTTTTTT
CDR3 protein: CASSPQDRGPWDTGELFF

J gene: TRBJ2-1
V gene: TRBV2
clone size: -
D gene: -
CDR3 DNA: TGTGCCACGGGAAGGGGAGGCAGCTCCTACAATGAGCAGTTCTTC
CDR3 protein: CATGRGGSSYNEQFF

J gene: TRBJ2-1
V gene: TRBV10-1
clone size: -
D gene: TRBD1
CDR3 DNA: TGCGCCAGCGGGGGACAGTACAATGAGCAGTTCTTC
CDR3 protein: CASGGQYNEQFF

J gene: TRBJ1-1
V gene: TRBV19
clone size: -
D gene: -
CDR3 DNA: TGTGCCAGTAGTAAGGGGTTGGCGGGGGGCTTTGTCGGCACTGAAGCTTTCTTT
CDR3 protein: CASSKGLAGGFVGTEAFF

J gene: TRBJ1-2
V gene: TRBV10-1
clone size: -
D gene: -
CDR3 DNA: TGCGCCAGCAGTGAGTCGGGACACCCATATGGCTACACCTTC
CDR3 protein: CASSESGHPYGYTF

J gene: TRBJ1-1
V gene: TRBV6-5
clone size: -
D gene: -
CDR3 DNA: TGTGCCAGCAGTCACAGGGCTGAAGCTTTCTTT
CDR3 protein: CASSHRAEAFF

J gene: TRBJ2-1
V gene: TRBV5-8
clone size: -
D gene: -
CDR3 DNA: TGTGCCAGCAGCTTGGAGTTGGCGGCTACCGGCAATGAGCAGTTCTTC
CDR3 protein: CASSLELAATGNEQFF

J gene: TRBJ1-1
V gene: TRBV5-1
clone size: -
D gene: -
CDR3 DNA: TGCGCCAGCAGCTTGCTTCAGGGCACTGAAGCTTTCTTT
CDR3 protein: CASSLLQGTEAFF

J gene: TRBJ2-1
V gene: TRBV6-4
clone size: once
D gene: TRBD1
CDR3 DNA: TGTGCCAGCAGTCTGACTGTGGGGTCAGGGGGTAATGAGCAGTTCTTC
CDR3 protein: CASSLTVGSGGNEQFF

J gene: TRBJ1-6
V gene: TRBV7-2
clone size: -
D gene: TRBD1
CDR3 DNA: TGTGCCAGCAGCTTTGGGACAGTGGTTAATTCCCCCCTCCACTTT
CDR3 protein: CASSFGTVVNSPLHF

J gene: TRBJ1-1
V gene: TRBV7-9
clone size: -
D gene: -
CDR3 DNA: TGTGCCAGCAGCTTACCGGACAGCAACACTGAAGCTTTCTTT
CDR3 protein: CASSLPDSNTEAFF

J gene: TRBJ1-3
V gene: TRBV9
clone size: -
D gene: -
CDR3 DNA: TGTGCCAGCAGCGTAGAGCCTGCGGCAAACACCATATATTTT
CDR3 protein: CASSVEPAANTIYF

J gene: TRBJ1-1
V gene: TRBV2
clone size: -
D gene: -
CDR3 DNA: TGTGCCAGTCTCACCGCGCCTAACACTGAAGCTTTCTTT
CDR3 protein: CASLTAPNTEAFF

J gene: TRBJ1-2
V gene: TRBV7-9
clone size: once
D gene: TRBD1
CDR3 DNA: TGTGCCAGCAGCACTCGGACAGGGACTGGAACCAACTATGGCTACACCTTC
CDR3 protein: CASSTRTGTGTNYGYTF

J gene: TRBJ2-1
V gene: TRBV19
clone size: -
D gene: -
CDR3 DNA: TGTGCCAGTAGGGATGGAGGGGGGGCCGATGAGCAGTTCTTC
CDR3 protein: CASRDGGGADEQFF

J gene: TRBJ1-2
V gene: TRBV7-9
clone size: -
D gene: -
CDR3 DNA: TGTGCCAGCACCAATGTCCAGGGTGGGGGCTACACCTTC
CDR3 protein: CASTNVQGGGYTF

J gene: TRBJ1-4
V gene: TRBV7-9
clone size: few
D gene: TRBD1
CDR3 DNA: TGTGCCAGCAGCCCCGGGACAGGGGGCTGGACTAATGAAAAACTGTTTTTT
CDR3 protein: CASSPGTGGWTNEKLFF